Shown below are 30 T cell receptor beta chains from a single sample sequenced in a study of tumor and adjacent non-tumor tissue in lung cancer. The library came from three nested PCR rounds adapted from ARM-PCR protocols. TCRdb itself ran the multiplex PCR reads through MiXCR, one entry per CDR3 protein. The data hold roughly 75,000 distinct CDR3 sequences, with 65% to 75% observed a single time. RNA was extracted from bulk tissue without any cell sorting. Distant lung tissue was collected more than 3 cm away from the tumor edge. The material sequenced was distant non-tumor lung tissue. All receptors come from a woman aged 50 to 60 with non-small cell lung cancer.

The table lists this clonotype with a few counts. Given the absence of the conserved phenylalanine or tryptophan at the CDR3 end, a read error is likely. The chain uses TRBV6-1 and TRBJ2-7; D is possibly TRBD1 or TRBD2 (5 bases each). Trimming took 1 base from V and 3 from J, leaving 7 bases between them. CDR1 is MNHNS, CDR2 SASEGT, per germline. This CDR3 has 13 residues. The CDR3 DNA is TGTGCCAGCAGTGAAGGGGGGTACTACGAGCAGTACCTC. Translation: CASSEGGYYEQYL.

With regard to this clonotype: Being one base from a much bigger clone, this may be a read error. This rearrangement joins TRBV28 to TRBJ1-2, with 8 bases fitting TRBD1. The CDR3 runs 15 residues. V shed 10 bases and J 8 bases; nucleotides not matched to a gene: 18. The germline gives CDR1 MDHEN, CDR2 SYDVKM. DNA of the CDR3: TGTGCCAACATATCACCTAGGGGACAGGTTAAGGGCTACACCTTC. Translation gives CANISPRGQVKGYTF.

A note on this clonotype: This may arise from a read error, as a much more abundant clone is one base away. The gene calls are TRBV20-1 and TRBJ2-7; possibly TRBD2 for D (5 bases). Germline-derived CDR1 and CDR2 are DFQATT and SNEGSKA (reference sequence). The CDR3 length is 13 residues. CDR3 amino acids: CSARGELGYGQYF. In DNA, the CDR3 is TGCAGTGCTAGAGGTGAACTAGGCTACGGGCAGTACTTC.

Of note for this clonotype: Just one base apart from a much larger clone, this may be a read error. Because the CDR3 is missing its conserved closing phenylalanine or tryptophan, this is likely a read error. The CDR3 sequence: CASSQESSGRASRLTVQYI. As DNA, the CDR3 is TGCGCCAGCAGCCAAGAGTCTAGCGGGAGGGCCTCTCGTTTGACGGTTCAGTACATC. This chain joins TRBV4-3 and TRBJ2-4, with 12 bases lining up with TRBD2. Germline V gene sequence: CDR1 LGHNA, CDR2 YSLEER. This CDR3 is built from 19 residues. V shed 0 bases, J shed 11 bases, and the junction held 17 bases outside the gene matches.

The sample holds a few counts of this clonotype. One junction end does not reproduce the germline sequence, and a read error may be involved. The gene calls are TRBV28 and TRBJ2-1; TRBD2 matches at 8 bases. This CDR3 spans 19 amino acids. Germline values: CDR1 MDHEN, CDR2 SYDVKM. The CDR3 bases are TGTGCCAGCAGTTTACCGCATTCTTGGGCGGGGGGCAACTACAAAGAGCAGTTCTTC. Its protein product is CASSLPHSWAGGNYKEQFF.

A note on this clonotype: The junction shows a germline mismatch at one end, possibly a read error. V and J are TRBV4-1 and TRBJ1-3; D not resolved. The CDR3 totals 15 residues. Germline CDR1 and CDR2: MGHRA and YSYEKL. The CDR3 is CAISQADPGGNTIYF. The CDR3 nucleotides read TGCGCCATCAGCCAAGCAGATCCGGGAGGAAACACCATATATTTT.

Turning to this clonotype: One end of the junction does not line up with germline, which may come from a read error. The rearrangement joins TRBV29-1 to TRBJ2-7; D is uncertain. Germline-derived CDR1 and CDR2 are SQVTM and ANQGSEA. This CDR3 region has 12 residues. DNA of the CDR3: TGCAGCGTTGAAGATCCAGCCTACGGGCAGTACTTC. Its protein product is CSVEDPAYGQYF.

V is TRBV5-5 and J is TRBJ1-6, with 9 bases aligning to TRBD1. The V gene's germline CDR1 is SGHKS and CDR2 YYEKEE (reference sequence). V shed 1 base, J shed 10 bases, and the junction held 9 bases outside the gene matches. This CDR3 has 16 amino acids. CDR3 bases: TGTGCCAGCAGCTTGACCTTGACAGGGGGTGGGTCACCCCTCCACTTT. It specifies CASSLTLTGGGSPLHF.

As for this clonotype: Here the CDR3 omits its conserved ending phenylalanine or tryptophan, so a read error is the likely source. CDR3 in amino acids: CSTRSSGENTGELFV. The DNA of the CDR3 is TGCAGTACTAGGTCTAGCGGAGAAAACACCGGGGAGCTGTTTGTT. This chain links TRBV20-1 with TRBJ2-2, with 7 nucleotides matching TRBD2. This CDR3 comprises 15 residues. CDR1 and CDR2 from the germline V gene are DFQATT and SNEGSKA (reference sequence).

V and J are TRBV28 and TRBJ1-3, with D possibly being TRBD1 (5 bases). V was clipped by 3 bases and J by 4 bases, with 13 bases between them. The germline gives CDR1 MDHEN, CDR2 SYDVKM. This CDR3 region has 15 residues. In DNA form, the CDR3 reads TGTGCCAGCAGTTTTTCAGGCTCAGGGGGAAACACCATATATTTT. Amino acid sequence: CASSFSGSGGNTIYF.

Comments on this clonotype: Mismatch with germline at one junction end may stem from a read error. This chain connects TRBV11-3 to TRBJ2-2; 7 bases agree with TRBD2. Germline loops: CDR1 SGHNT, CDR2 YENEEA. The CDR3 has 15 amino acids. Here the CDR3 reads CASSSGGGVPGELLF. The CDR3 DNA follows: TGTGCCAGTAGCTCCGGGGGAGGGGTACCCGGGGAGCTGCTTTTT. Complete variable domain (other parts from reference TRBV11-3 and TRBJ2-2): EAGVVQSPRYKIIEKKQPVAFWCNPISGHNTLYWYLQNLGQGPELLIRYENEEAVDDSQLPKDRFSAERLKGVDSTLKIQPAELGDSAVYLCASSSGGGVPGELLFGEGSRLTVL.

The rearrangement uses TRBV28 and TRBJ2-7; D not resolved. Deletions cut 2 bases from V and 4 bases from J, with 3 bases between. CDR1 is MDHEN and CDR2 is SYDVKM in the germline V gene. The CDR3 is 11 amino acids. The CDR3 reads CASSLRYEQYF. The CDR3 nucleotides read TGTGCCAGCAGTTTACGGTACGAGCAGTACTTC.

This clonotype has ten or more counts. CDR3 sequence (DNA): TGCAGTGCTAGAGATCGAGAATATAGCAATCAGCCCCAGCATTTT. Its protein is CSARDREYSNQPQHF. V and J are TRBV20-1 and TRBJ1-5; D unclear. V gave up 0 bases and J gave up 0 bases, with 9 bases separating them. CDR3 length: 15 amino acids. Germline V gene lookup returns CDR1 DFQATT and CDR2 SNEGSKA (reference sequence).

About this clonotype: One end of the junction does not line up with germline, which may come from a read error. This chain connects TRBV6-2 or TRBV6-3 to TRBJ1-2, with D possibly being TRBD1 (6 bases). Germline V gene sequence: CDR1 MNHEY, CDR2 SVGEGT. The CDR3 covers 14 residues. As DNA, the CDR3 is TGTGTCAGCGGCCGCGGACGGGGGCAGGATGGCTACACCTTC. It specifies CVSGRGRGQDGYTF.

As to this clonotype: A much bigger clone sits one base away, suggesting this may be a read error. The genes are TRBV29-1 and TRBJ2-1; D remains unclear. CDR1 is SQVTM and CDR2 is ANQGSEA in the germline V gene. The length of the CDR3 is 13 residues. Deletions cut 2 bases from V and 1 base from J, with 6 bases between. Here the CDR3 DNA reads TGCAGCGTTGAACAGAGATCCTACAATGAGCAGTTCTTC. Protein product: CSVEQRSYNEQFF.

This chain uses TRBV7-9 with TRBJ1-6, with 9 bases fitting TRBD1. Germline-derived CDR1 and CDR2 are SEHNR and FQNEAQ (reference sequence). This CDR3 region has 15 residues. V was clipped by 1 base and J by 8 bases; unmatched bases: 3. This CDR3 is CASSLGDRVDSPLHF. The DNA of the CDR3 is TGTGCCAGCAGCTTAGGGGACAGGGTTGATTCACCCCTCCACTTT.

There are many counts of this clonotype. The V gene is TRBV6-1, the J gene TRBJ1-3, with no clear D. The germline CDR1 and CDR2 sequences are MNHNS and SASEGT. The CDR3 runs to 14 residues. Trimming took 10 bases from V and 2 from J, leaving 15 bases between them. CDR3 in amino acids: CATQREYTGNTIYF. CDR3 DNA: TGTGCCACCCAGCGAGAGTACACTGGAAACACCATATATTTT.

Note on this clonotype: This may be a read error: a much more frequent sequence differs by one nucleotide. Since no conserved phenylalanine or tryptophan closes the CDR3, a read error is the likely cause. J is TRBJ2-1 and V is TRBV6-1; tentatively, D is TRBD1 (5 bases). V was shortened by 2 bases and J by 3 bases, with 11 bases between the two germline ends. The CDR3 is 15 amino acids. The germline V gene has CDR1 MNHNS and CDR2 SASEGT. The CDR3 reads CASSESGSDYNEQFV. The CDR3 DNA is TGTGCCAGCAGTGAATCAGGGTCGGACTACAATGAGCAGTTCGTC.

This clonotype was found many times. The chain carries TRBV4-1 and TRBJ1-4, with no clear D. The CDR3 loop spans 15 amino acids. Germline CDR1 and CDR2: MGHRA and YSYEKL. The V gene lost 1 base and the J gene lost 4 bases, with 10 bases spanning the gap. The CDR3 here is CASSQVAGFNEKLFF. The CDR3 nucleotides are TGCGCCAGCAGCCAAGTGGCGGGGTTTAATGAAAAACTGTTTTTT.

The sample holds one count of this clonotype. A much larger clone differs by one base, so this may be a read error. CDR3 region: CASIHDRGGTGELFF. For the CDR3, the DNA is TGTGCCAGCATCCACGACAGGGGCGGGACCGGGGAGCTGTTTTTT. The rearrangement links TRBV6-2 or TRBV6-3 to TRBJ2-2; 8 bases map to TRBD1. Germline CDR1 reads MNHEY; CDR2 reads SVGEGT. Trimming removed 7 bases from V and 5 bases from J; junction bases left unmatched: 9. This CDR3 is built from 15 residues.

Regarding this clonotype: The junction departs from the called germline gene at one end, perhaps through a read error. This sequence joins TRBV10-2 and TRBJ1-6; perhaps TRBD1 as D (6 bases). This CDR3 has 14 amino acids. The V gene's germline CDR1 is WSHSY and CDR2 SAAADI. The CDR3 coding sequence is TGTGCCACCAAGCACTCCGGGACAACTCTCACCCTCCACTTT. Amino acid sequence: CATKHSGTTLTLHF.

Regarding this clonotype: One base away lies a much larger clone, so this may be a sequencing read error. The chain combines TRBV20-1 with TRBJ2-3; D not certain. This CDR3 region has 12 residues. In germline, CDR1 is DFQATT, CDR2 SNEGSKA (reference sequence). Here the CDR3 reads CSVRDISDTQYF. CDR3 coding DNA: TGCAGTGTTAGAGACATATCAGATACGCAGTATTTT.

This clonotype was seen many times. This chain uses TRBV28 with TRBJ2-6; a weak D match, TRBD1 (7 bases). V was cut by 6 bases and J by 2 bases, with 11 bases left in between. The V gene's germline CDR1 is MDHEN and CDR2 SYDVKM. CDR3 length equals 15 residues. The CDR3 is CASSTGEAGANVLTF. CDR3 sequence (DNA): TGTGCCAGCAGCACAGGGGAGGCTGGGGCCAACGTCCTGACTTTC.

About this clonotype itself: The junction departs from the called germline gene at one end, perhaps through a read error. V usage is TRBV4-2 and J usage is TRBJ1-3; D uncertain. CDR1 is LGHNA, CDR2 YNFKEQ, per germline. The CDR3 sequence is 17 residues long. CDR3 protein: CASSQVWQNLSGNTIYF. CDR3 DNA: TGTGCCAGCAGCCAAGTATGGCAGAACCTCTCTGGAAATACCATATATTTT.

About this clonotype: At one end the junction does not follow the germline gene, possibly because of a read error. The CDR3 region is CSVRTWGTGVLFF. In DNA, the CDR3 is TGCAGCGTCAGGACATGGGGCACCGGGGTGCTGTTTTTT. V and J are TRBV29-1 and TRBJ2-2; D tentatively fits TRBD1 or TRBD2 (5 bases each). The CDR3 sequence is 13 residues long. Germline CDR1 and CDR2: SQVTM and ANQGSEA.

The chain links TRBV6-6 to TRBJ1-1, with 8 bases that match TRBD1. The CDR3 sequence is 14 residues long. With V trimmed by 6 bases and J by 4 bases, 7 bases remained unmatched. Looked up from germline, CDR1 is MNHNY and CDR2 is SVGAGI (reference sequence). The CDR3, as DNA: TGTGCCAGCAGCTCCGGGACAGGTTTCACTGAAGCTTTCTTT. This gives the protein CASSSGTGFTEAFF.

The V and J genes are TRBV7-3 and TRBJ2-3; tentatively, D is TRBD2 (6 bases). CDR3 length: 12 residues. V dropped 4 bases and J dropped 7 bases, with 9 bases sitting between them. Germline V lookup: CDR1 SGHTA, CDR2 FQGTGA. Here the CDR3 reads CASSSGGNTQYF. The CDR3 DNA follows: TGTGCCAGCAGCTCTGGCGGGAATACGCAGTATTTT.

This clonotype is a singleton in its sample. At one end, the junction sequence differs from germline, possibly due to a read error. V usage is TRBV10-3 and J usage is TRBJ1-1; no firm D call. CDR1 is ENHRY and CDR2 is SYGVKD in the germline V gene. The CDR3 runs to 14 residues. This CDR3 is CATMQALWNAEAFF. The CDR3 DNA sequence: TGTGCCACCATGCAGGCGCTATGGAACGCTGAAGCTTTCTTT.

This clonotype occurred once. This may arise from a read error, as a much more abundant clone is one base away. In DNA, the CDR3 is TGTGCCAGCAGTTACTCTCGGGGAGGGGGCGGCTCTGGGGCCAACGTCCTGGCTTTC. This gives the protein CASSYSRGGGGSGANVLAF. The genes are TRBV6-6 and TRBJ2-6, with D perhaps TRBD1 or TRBD2 (7 bases each). This CDR3 is built from 19 residues. Germline CDR1 reads MNHNY; CDR2 reads SVGAGI (reference sequence).

Note on this clonotype: Just one base apart from a much larger clone, this may be a read error. The rearrangement joins TRBV20-1 to TRBJ2-1, with 8 bases aligning to TRBD2. Trimming cost V 2 bases and J 9 bases; bases outside gene matches: 6. The CDR3 loop spans 13 amino acids. Germline V gene sequence: CDR1 DFQATT, CDR2 SNEGSKA (reference sequence). CDR3 region: CSARCREGFEQFF. The CDR3 nucleotides are TGCAGTGCTAGATGTCGGGAGGGCTTTGAGCAGTTCTTC.